The rows below give T cell receptor beta chains drawn from one sample of a study of blood T cell repertoires in COVID-19. Repertoires were generated with immunoSEQ multiplex PCR, while TCRdb's copy carries only in-frame clones and drops some. The sample carries 120,000 or so clones, over 75% recorded once. The sequenced sample consisted of peripheral blood. All receptors derive from a woman at least 80 years old with acute or convalescent COVID-19. The CDR3 runs from the conserved cysteine through the conserved F or W. The D gene is left open where the match is weak. Size is stated for part of the rows, as once, few or many counts, or as a class when the clone is expanded.

CDR3	DNA	J	size	V	D
CASSLGQAGSPLHF	TGTGCCAGCAGCTTGGGGCAGGCGGGTTCACCCCTCCACTTT	TRBJ1-6	NA	TRBV5-4	NA
CASSLTRRSGNTIYF	TGTGCCAGCAGTTTGACTCGTAGGTCTGGAAACACCATATATTTT	TRBJ1-3	NA	TRBV28	NA
CASSLGLGGSPQHF	TGTGCCAGCAGCTTAGGTCTAGGGGGTTCACCCCAGCATTTT	TRBJ1-5	few	TRBV7-8	NA
CASSEGHKDQPQHF	TGCGCCAGCAGCGAGGGCCACAAGGATCAGCCCCAGCATTTT	TRBJ1-5	few	TRBV5-1	NA
CASSVGDSSGGKETQYF	TGTGCCAGCAGCGTAGGGGACTCTAGCGGGGGGAAAGAGACCCAGTACTTC	TRBJ2-5	once	TRBV9	TRBD2
CSVGQNTEAFF	TGCAGCGTTGGACAGAACACTGAAGCTTTCTTT	TRBJ1-1	NA	TRBV29-1	NA
CASSEAGISYEQYF	TGTGCCAGCAGTGAAGCCGGGATCTCCTACGAGCAGTACTTC	TRBJ2-7	NA	TRBV6-1	NA
CASSFLARGNQPQHF	TGTGCCAGCAGTTTCCTGGCCAGGGGCAATCAGCCCCAGCATTTT	TRBJ1-5	NA	TRBV6-6	NA
CATTRSSNEKLFF	TGTGCCACGACGCGGTCAAGTAATGAAAAACTGTTTTTT	TRBJ1-4	NA	TRBV10-3	NA
CASSTLAGGPQETQYF	TGTGCCAGCTCAACTCTAGCGGGGGGCCCCCAAGAGACCCAGTACTTC	TRBJ2-5	few	TRBV18	TRBD2
CASSLAGLAGGDEQFF	TGTGCCAGCAGCTTAGCCGGACTAGCGGGGGGGGATGAGCAGTTCTTC	TRBJ2-1	NA	TRBV11-3	TRBD2
CASSTRARPRGYSGANVLTF	TGTGCCAGCTCAACCCGGGCCAGGCCCAGGGGCTACTCTGGGGCCAACGTCCTGACTTTC	TRBJ2-6	NA	TRBV18	NA
CASSRAGIGSGNTIYF	TGCGCCAGCAGTCGAGCAGGGATCGGCTCTGGAAACACCATATATTTT	TRBJ1-3	NA	TRBV23-1	NA
CASSLEQGSYNEQFF	TGCGCCAGCAGCTTGGAACAGGGTTCCTACAATGAGCAGTTCTTC	TRBJ2-1	NA	TRBV5-1	NA
CASSQEGQGLGQGDTEAFF	TGCGCCAGCAGCCAAGAAGGGCAGGGACTAGGTCAGGGGGACACTGAAGCTTTCTTT	TRBJ1-1	NA	TRBV4-1	TRBD1
CASSLRGLLAKNIQYF	TGTGCCAGCAGCTTAAGGGGGCTACTAGCCAAAAACATTCAGTACTTC	TRBJ2-4	NA	TRBV5-5	TRBD1
CASSQVPRRPQGQFF	TGTGCCAGCAGCCAAGTCCCGCGGCGTCCTCAAGGGCAGTTCTTC	TRBJ2-1	NA	TRBV14	NA
CASSLQSMNTEAFF	TGCGCCAGCAGCTTGCAATCTATGAACACTGAAGCTTTCTTT	TRBJ1-1	NA	TRBV5-1	NA
CASRDGGLNEQFF	TGTGCCTCCCGGGACGGGGGACTCAATGAGCAGTTCTTC	TRBJ2-1	NA	TRBV10-3	NA
CASSFAGGRETQYF	TGTGCCAGCAGTTTTGCGGGGGGGCGTGAGACCCAGTACTTC	TRBJ2-5	NA	TRBV28	TRBD2
CASSRDTEAFF	TGTGCCAGCTCAAGAGACACTGAAGCTTTCTTT	TRBJ1-1	NA	TRBV18	NA
CASSLIGSSYEQYF	TGTGCCAGCAGCCTTATTGGGAGCTCCTACGAGCAGTACTTC	TRBJ2-7	NA	TRBV3-1/TRBV3-2	NA
CASSISAQAGVDGYTF	TGCGCCAGCAGCATCTCAGCCCAGGCGGGGGTGGATGGCTACACCTTC	TRBJ1-2	NA	TRBV5-1	NA
CASSPPAGNTIYF	TGCGCCAGCAGCCCACCGGCGGGGAACACCATATATTTT	TRBJ1-3	NA	TRBV4-1	NA